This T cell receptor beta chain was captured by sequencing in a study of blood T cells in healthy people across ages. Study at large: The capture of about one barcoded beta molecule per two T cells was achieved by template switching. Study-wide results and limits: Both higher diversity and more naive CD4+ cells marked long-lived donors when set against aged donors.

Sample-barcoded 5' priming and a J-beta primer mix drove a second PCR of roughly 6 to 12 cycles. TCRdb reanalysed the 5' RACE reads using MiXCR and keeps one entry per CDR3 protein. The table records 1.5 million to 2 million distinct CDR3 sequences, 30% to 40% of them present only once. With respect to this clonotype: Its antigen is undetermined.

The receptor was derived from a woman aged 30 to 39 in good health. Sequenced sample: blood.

This CDR3 reads CASSQSRLVGAYEQYF. The CDR3, as DNA: TGCGCCAGCAGCCAATCGAGACTAGTGGGAGCGTACGAGCAGTACTTC. The genes are TRBV4-1 and TRBJ2-7; D might be TRBD2 (6 bases). This CDR3 contains 16 residues. The ends were cut back, 2 bases at V and 4 bases at J, with 18 bases in the middle. The germline V gene encodes CDR1 MGHRA and CDR2 YSYEKL.